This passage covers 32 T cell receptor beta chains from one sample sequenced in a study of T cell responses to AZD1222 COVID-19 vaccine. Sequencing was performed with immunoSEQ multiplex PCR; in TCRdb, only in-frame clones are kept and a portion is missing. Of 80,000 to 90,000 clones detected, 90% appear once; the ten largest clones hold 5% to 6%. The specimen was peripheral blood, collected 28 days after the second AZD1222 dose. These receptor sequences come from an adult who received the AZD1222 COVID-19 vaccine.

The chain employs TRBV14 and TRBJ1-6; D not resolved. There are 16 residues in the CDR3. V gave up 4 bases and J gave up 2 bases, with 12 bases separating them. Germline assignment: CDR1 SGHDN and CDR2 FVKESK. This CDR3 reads CASSPVGFTYNSPLHF. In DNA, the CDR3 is TGTGCCAGCAGCCCGGTGGGATTCACCTATAATTCACCCCTCCACTTT.

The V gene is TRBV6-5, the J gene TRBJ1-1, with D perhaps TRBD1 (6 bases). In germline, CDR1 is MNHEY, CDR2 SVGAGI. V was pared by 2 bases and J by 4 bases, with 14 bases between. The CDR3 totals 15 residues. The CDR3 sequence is CASSYVSGAATEAFF. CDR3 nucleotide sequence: TGTGCCAGCAGTTACGTGTCAGGGGCTGCCACTGAAGCTTTCTTT.

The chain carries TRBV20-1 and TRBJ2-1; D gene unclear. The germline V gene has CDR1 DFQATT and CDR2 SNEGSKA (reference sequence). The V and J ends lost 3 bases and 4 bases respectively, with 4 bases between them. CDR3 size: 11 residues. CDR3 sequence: CSASMYNEQFF. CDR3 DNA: TGCAGTGCTAGCATGTACAATGAGCAGTTCTTC.

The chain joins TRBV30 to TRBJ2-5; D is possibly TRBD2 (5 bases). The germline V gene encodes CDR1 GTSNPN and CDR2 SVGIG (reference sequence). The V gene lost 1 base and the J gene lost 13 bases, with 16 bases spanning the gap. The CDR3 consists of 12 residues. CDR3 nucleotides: TGTGCCTGGAGTGGTTGGAACGGACTCTGGTACTTC. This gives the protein CAWSGWNGLWYF.

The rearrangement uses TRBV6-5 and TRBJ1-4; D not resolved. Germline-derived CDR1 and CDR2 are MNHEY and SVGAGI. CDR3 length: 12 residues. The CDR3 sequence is CASGGGGEKLFF. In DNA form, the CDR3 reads TGTGCTTCGGGAGGTGGAGGGGAAAAACTGTTTTTT.

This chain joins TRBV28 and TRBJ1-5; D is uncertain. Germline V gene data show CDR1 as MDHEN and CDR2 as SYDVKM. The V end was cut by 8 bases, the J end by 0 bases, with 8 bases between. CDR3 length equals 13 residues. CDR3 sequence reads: CASGLISNQPQHF. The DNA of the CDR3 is TGTGCCAGCGGACTTATTAGCAATCAGCCCCAGCATTTT.

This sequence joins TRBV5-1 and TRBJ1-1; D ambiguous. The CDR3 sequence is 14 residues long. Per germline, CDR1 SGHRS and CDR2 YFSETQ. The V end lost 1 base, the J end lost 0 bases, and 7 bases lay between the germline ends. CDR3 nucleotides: TGCGCCAGCAGCTTGTCTTGGCTGAACACTGAAGCTTTCTTT. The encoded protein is CASSLSWLNTEAFF.

In DNA form, the CDR3 reads TGCGCCAGCAGCTCCGCGCCACAGGGGGCTCCCGATAATTCACCCCTCCACTTT. Residues: CASSSAPQGAPDNSPLHF. The chain is built from TRBV5-1 and TRBJ1-6; 9 bases align to TRBD1. Germline V gene data show CDR1 as SGHRS and CDR2 as YFSETQ. V lost 3 bases and J lost 5; bases outside the gene matches: 12. The CDR3 has 18 amino acids.

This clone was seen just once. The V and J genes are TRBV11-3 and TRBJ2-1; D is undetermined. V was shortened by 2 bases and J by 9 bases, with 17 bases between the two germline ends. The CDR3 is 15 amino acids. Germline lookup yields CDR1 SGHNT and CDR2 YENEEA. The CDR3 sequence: CASSLSRVGYGEQFF. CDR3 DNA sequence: TGTGCCAGCAGCTTAAGCCGAGTAGGGTATGGTGAGCAGTTCTTC.

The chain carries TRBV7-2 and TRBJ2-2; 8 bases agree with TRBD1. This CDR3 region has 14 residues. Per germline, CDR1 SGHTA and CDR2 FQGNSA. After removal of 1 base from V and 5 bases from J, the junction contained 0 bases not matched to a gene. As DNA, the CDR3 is TGTGCCAGCAGCTTAGGACAGGGGACCGGGGAGCTGTTTTTT. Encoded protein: CASSLGQGTGELFF. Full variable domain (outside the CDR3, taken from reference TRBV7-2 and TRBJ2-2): GAGVSQSPSNKVTEKGKDVELRCDPISGHTALYWYRQSLGQGLEFLIYFQGNSAPDKSGLPSDRFSAERTGGSVSTLTIQRTQQEDSAVYLCASSLGQGTGELFFGEGSRLTVL.

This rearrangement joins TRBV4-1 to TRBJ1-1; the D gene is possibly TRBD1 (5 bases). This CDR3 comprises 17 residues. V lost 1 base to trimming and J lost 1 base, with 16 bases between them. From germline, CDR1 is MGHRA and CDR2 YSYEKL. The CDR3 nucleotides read TGCGCCAGCAGCCAAGTACCCCCGGGGGGACGGAACACTGAAGCTTTCTTT. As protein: CASSQVPPGGRNTEAFF.

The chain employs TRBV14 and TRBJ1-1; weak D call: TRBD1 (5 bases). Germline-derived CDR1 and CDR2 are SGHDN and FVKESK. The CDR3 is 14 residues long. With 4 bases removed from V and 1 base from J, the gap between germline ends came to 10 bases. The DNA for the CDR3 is TGTGCCAGCAGCCTACGGGGGGGGAACACTGAAGCTTTCTTT. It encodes CASSLRGGNTEAFF.

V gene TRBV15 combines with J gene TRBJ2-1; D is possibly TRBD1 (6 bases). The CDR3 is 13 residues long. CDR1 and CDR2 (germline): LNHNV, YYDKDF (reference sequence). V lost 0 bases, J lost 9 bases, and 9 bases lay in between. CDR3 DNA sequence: TGTGCCACCAGCAGAGAGAGAGGGGGTGAGCAGTTCTTC. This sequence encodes CATSRERGGEQFF.

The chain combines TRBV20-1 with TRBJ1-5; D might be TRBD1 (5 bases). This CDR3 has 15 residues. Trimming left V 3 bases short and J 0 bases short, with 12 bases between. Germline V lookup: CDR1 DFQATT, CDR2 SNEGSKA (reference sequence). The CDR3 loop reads CSASKGFTSNQPQHF. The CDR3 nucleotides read TGCAGTGCTAGTAAGGGGTTCACTAGCAATCAGCCCCAGCATTTT.

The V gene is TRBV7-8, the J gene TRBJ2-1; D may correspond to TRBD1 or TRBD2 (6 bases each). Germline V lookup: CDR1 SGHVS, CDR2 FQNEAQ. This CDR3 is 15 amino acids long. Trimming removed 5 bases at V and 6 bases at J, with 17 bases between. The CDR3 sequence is CASSPPTRGVNEQFF. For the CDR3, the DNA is TGTGCCAGCAGCCCTCCGACTAGGGGGGTCAATGAGCAGTTCTTC. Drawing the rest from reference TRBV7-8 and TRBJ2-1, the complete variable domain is GAGVSQSPRYKVAKRGQDVALRCDPISGHVSLFWYQQALGQGPEFLTYFQNEAQLDKSGLPSDRFFAERPEGSVSTLKIQRTQQEDSAVYLCASSPPTRGVNEQFFGPGTRLTVL.

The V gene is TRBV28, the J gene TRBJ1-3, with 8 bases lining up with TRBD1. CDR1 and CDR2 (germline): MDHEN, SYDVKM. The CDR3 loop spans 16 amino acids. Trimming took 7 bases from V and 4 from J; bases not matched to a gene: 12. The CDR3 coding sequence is TGTGCCAGCACCCTCCCGAACAGGGGGGCGGGAAACACCATATATTTT. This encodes CASTLPNRGAGNTIYF. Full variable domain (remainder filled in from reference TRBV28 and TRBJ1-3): DVKVTQSSRYLVKRTGEKVFLECVQDMDHENMFWYRQDPGLGLRLIYFSYDVKMKEKGDIPEGYSVSREKKERFSLILESASTNQTSMYLCASTLPNRGAGNTIYFGEGSWLTVV.

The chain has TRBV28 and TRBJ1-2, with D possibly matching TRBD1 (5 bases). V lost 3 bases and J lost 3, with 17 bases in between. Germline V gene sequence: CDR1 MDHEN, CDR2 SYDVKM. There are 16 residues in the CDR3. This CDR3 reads CASSLTPGASHYGYTF. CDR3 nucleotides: TGTGCCAGCAGTTTGACCCCCGGGGCGTCCCACTATGGCTACACCTTC.

The CDR3 is CASSLGPRGGQETQYF. DNA of the CDR3: TGTGCCAGCAGCTTGGGCCCGCGGGGGGGCCAAGAGACCCAGTACTTC. The chain uses TRBV5-4 and TRBJ2-5, with 9 bases fitting TRBD2. This CDR3 spans 16 amino acids. Germline V CDR1 and CDR2: SGHNT, YYREEE (reference sequence). V was clipped by 0 bases and J by 1 base; unmatched bases: 4.

The CDR3 bases are TGTGCCAGCAGCCAAGGCAGACAGGGTAATGGCTACACCTTC. This sequence encodes CASSQGRQGNGYTF. This sequence joins TRBV3-1 (or the pseudogene TRBV3-2) and TRBJ1-2, with 7 bases lining up with TRBD1. The CDR3 extends over 14 amino acids. V dropped 1 base and J dropped 6; count of bases not matched to a gene: 5. CDR1 is LGHDT and CDR2 is YNNKEL in the germline V gene (reference sequence).

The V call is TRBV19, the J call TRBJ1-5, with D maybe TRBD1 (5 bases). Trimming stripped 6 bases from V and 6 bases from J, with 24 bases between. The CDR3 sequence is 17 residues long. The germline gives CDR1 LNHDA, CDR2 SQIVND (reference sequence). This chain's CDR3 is CASRRDGVGPGGQPQHF. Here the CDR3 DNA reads TGTGCCAGTAGGAGAGACGGCGTAGGGCCGGGGGGTCAGCCCCAGCATTTT. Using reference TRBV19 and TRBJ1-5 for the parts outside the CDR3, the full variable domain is DGGITQSPKYLFRKEGQNVTLSCEQNLNHDAMYWYRQDPGQGLRLIYYSQIVNDFQKGDIAEGYSVSREKKESFPLTVTSAQKNPTAFYLCASRRDGVGPGGQPQHFGDGTRLSIL.

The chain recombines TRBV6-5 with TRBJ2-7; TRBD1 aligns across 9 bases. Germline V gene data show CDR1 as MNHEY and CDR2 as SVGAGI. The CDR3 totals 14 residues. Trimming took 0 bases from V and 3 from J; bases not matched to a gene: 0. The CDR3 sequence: CASSYSGQGYEQYF. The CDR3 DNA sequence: TGTGCCAGCAGTTACTCGGGACAGGGCTACGAGCAGTACTTC.

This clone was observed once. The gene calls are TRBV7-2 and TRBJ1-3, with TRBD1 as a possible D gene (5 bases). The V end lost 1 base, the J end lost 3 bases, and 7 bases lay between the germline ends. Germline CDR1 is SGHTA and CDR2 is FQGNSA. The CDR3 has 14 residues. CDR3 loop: CASSLEGYGNTIYF. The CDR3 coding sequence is TGTGCCAGCAGCTTAGAGGGGTATGGAAACACCATATATTTT.

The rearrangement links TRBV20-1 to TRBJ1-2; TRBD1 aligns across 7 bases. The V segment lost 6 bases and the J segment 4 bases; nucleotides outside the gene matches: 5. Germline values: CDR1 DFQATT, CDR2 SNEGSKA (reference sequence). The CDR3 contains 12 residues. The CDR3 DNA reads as TGCAGTGCCAGTACAGGGGCCTATGGCTACACCTTC. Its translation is CSASTGAYGYTF.

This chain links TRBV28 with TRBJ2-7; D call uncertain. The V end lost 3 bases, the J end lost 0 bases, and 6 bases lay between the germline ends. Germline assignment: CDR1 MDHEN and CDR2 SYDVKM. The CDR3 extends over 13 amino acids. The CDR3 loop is CASSFASSYEQYF. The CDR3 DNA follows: TGTGCCAGCAGTTTCGCCAGCTCCTACGAGCAGTACTTC.

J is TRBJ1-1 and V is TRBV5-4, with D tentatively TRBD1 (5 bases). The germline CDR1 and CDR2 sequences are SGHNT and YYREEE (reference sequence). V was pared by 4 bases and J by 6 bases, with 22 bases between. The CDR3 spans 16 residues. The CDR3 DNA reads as TGTGCCAGCAGCCCCTCCGGGACCGCCTCTTTTGCTGAAGCTTTCTTT. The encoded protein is CASSPSGTASFAEAFF.

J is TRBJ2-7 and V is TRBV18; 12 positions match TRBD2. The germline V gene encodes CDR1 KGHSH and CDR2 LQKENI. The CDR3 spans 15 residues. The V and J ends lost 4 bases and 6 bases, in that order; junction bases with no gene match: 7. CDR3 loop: CASSLTTSGGGEQYF. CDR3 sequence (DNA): TGTGCCAGCTCACTGACGACTAGCGGGGGCGGCGAGCAGTACTTC.

In nucleotides, the CDR3 is TGTGCCAGCTCACCAGTAGCCTCCGGGACTGAAGCTTTCTTT. The encoded protein is CASSPVASGTEAFF. The chain joins TRBV18 to TRBJ1-1; no firm D call. Trimming left V 2 bases short and J 5 bases short, with 12 bases between. The CDR3 length is 14 residues. In germline, CDR1 is KGHSH, CDR2 LQKENI.

The CDR3 loop is CASSPGQPSTDTQYF. The CDR3 region has the DNA TGCGCCAGCAGCCCTGGACAGCCTAGCACAGATACGCAGTATTTT. The chain carries TRBV5-1 and TRBJ2-3; TRBD1 is a possible D gene (6 bases). Germline loops: CDR1 SGHRS, CDR2 YFSETQ. The CDR3 sequence is 15 residues long. V gave up 4 bases and J gave up 0 bases, with 12 bases separating them.

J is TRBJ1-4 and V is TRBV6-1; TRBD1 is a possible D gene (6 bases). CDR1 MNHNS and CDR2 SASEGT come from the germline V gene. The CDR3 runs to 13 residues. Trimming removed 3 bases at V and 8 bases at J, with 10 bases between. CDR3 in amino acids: CASSDRGGEKLFF. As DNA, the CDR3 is TGTGCCAGCAGTGACAGGGGAGGAGAAAAACTGTTTTTT.

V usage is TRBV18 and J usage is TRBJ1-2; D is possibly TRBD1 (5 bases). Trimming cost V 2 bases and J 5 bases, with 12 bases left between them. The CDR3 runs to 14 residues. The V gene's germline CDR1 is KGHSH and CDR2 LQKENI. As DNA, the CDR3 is TGTGCCAGCTCACCATTTGGGGCTGGGTATGGCTACACCTTC. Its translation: CASSPFGAGYGYTF.

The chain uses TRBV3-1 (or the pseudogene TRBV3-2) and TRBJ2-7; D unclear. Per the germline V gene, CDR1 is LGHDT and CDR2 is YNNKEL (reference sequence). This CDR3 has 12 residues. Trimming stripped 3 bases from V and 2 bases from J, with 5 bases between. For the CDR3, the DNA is TGTGCCAGCAGCCATTATCCCTACGAGCAGTACTTC. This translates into CASSHYPYEQYF.

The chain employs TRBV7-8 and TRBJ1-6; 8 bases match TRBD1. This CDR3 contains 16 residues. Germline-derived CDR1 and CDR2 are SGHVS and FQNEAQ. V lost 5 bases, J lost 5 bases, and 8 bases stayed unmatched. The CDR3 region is CASSPTGVINNSPLHF. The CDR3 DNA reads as TGTGCCAGCAGCCCGACAGGGGTTATTAATAATTCACCCCTCCACTTT. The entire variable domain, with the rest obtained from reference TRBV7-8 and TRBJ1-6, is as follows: GAGVSQSPRYKVAKRGQDVALRCDPISGHVSLFWYQQALGQGPEFLTYFQNEAQLDKSGLPSDRFFAERPEGSVSTLKIQRTQQEDSAVYLCASSPTGVINNSPLHFGNGTRLTVT.